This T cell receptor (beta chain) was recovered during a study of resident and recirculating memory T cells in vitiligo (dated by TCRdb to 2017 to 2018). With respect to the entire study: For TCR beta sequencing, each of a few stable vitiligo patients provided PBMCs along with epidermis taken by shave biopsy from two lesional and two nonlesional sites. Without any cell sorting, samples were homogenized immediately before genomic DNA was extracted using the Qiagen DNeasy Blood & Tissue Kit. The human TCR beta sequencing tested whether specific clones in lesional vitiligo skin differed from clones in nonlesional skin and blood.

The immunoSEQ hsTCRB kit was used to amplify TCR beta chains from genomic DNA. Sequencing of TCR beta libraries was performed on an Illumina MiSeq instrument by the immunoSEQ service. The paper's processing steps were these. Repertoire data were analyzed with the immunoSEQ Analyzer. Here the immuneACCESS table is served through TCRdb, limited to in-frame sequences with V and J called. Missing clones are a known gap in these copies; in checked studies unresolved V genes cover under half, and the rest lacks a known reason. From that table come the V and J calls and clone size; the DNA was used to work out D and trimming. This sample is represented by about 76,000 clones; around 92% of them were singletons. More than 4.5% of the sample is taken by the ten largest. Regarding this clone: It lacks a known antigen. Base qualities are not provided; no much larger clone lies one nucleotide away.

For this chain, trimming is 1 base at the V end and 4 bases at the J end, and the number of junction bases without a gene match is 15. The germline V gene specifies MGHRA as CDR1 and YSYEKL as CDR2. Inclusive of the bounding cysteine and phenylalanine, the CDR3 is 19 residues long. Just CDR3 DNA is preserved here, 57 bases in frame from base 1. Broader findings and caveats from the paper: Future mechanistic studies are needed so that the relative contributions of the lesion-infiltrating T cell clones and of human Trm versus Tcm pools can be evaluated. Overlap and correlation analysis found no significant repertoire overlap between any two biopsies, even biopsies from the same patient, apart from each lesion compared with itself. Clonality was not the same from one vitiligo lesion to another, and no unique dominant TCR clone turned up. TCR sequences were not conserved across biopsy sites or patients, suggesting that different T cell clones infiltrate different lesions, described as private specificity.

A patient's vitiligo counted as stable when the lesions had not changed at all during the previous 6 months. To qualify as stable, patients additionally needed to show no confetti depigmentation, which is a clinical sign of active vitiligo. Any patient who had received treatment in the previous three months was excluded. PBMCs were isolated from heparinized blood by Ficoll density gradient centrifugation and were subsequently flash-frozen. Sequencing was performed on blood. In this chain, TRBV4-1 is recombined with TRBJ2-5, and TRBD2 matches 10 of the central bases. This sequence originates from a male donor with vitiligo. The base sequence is TGCGCCAGCAGCCAAGTATTCAGGACTAGCGGCCTATTTTCAGAGACCCAGTACTTC. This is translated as CASSQVFRTSGLFSETQYF.